The 2 T cell receptor beta chains reported below all come from one sample, sequenced in a study of blood T cell repertoires in COVID-19. The protocol was immunoSEQ multiplex PCR, while the TCRdb copy is restricted to in-frame clones and leaves out a portion. The sample consists of approximately 110,000 clones, 84% of them appearing once. Sequencing used peripheral blood. Receptors originate from a woman between 45 and 65 years old with acute or convalescent COVID-19.

This clone was recorded only once. The rearrangement joins TRBV15 to TRBJ2-3; a possible D gene is TRBD1 (6 bases). Germline CDR1 and CDR2: LNHNV and YYDKDF (reference sequence). The CDR3 is 15 residues long. The V and J ends lost 4 bases and 2 bases respectively, with 13 bases between them. The DNA for the CDR3 is TGTGCCACCAGCAAAACCAGGGGTATCACAGATACGCAGTATTTT. Translated: CATSKTRGITDTQYF.

V usage is TRBV18 and J usage is TRBJ2-3; no reliable D call. V was pared by 4 bases and J by 0 bases, with 8 bases between. Per the germline V gene, CDR1 is KGHSH and CDR2 is LQKENI. The CDR3 has 14 amino acids. CDR3 residues: CASSLTPSTDTQYF. CDR3 DNA: TGTGCCAGCTCACTTACACCCAGCACAGATACGCAGTATTTT.